This T cell receptor beta chain was obtained from a study of CD8+ T cells in alopecia areata. Study summary: At a dose of 5 to 10 mg twice daily, oral tofacitinib was given to treated patients.

Following extraction, RNA underwent reverse transcription to cDNA, which served as the sequencing template. Sequencing was performed with immunoSEQ multiplex PCR; in TCRdb, only in-frame clones are kept and a portion is missing. The repertoire holds around 180,000 clones, with approximately 67% as singletons. Sample treatment: oral pan-JAK inhibitor, 5-10 mg twice daily. Sorted populations comprised CD4+ and CD8+ T cells obtained from PBMCs. V lost 5 bases and J lost 16, with 21 bases in between. Germline-derived CDR1 and CDR2 are SGHVS and FNYEAQ. The CDR3 extends over 13 amino acids. This TCR derives from a human donor with alopecia areata. This material consisted of CD4+ T cells sorted from blood, taken around week 49, from a patient treated with tofacitinib. The chain uses TRBV7-6 and TRBJ2-4; D tentatively fits TRBD1 or TRBD2 (5 bases each). The CDR3 loop reads CASSPALGATVYF. The CDR3 coding sequence is TGTGCCAGCAGCCCCGCGCTCGGGGCCACGGTTTACTTC.